This T cell receptor beta chain stems from a study of shared T cell receptors in the human thymus. Losses at the gene ends were 1 base for V and 6 bases for J; bases not matched to a gene: 7. Germline CDR1 is LNHNV and CDR2 is YYDKDF (reference sequence). The CDR3 totals 17 residues. Assay used: immunoSEQ multiplex PCR; TCRdb lists only in-frame clones, some missing. The sample includes roughly 660,000 clones, over 75% of them seen just once. The data also belong to a second study, concerning human thymus T cells.

The receptor was isolated from a boy in the first two years of life with a congenital heart defect. Sequencing input: thymocytes. The chain has TRBV15 and TRBJ2-1; 12 positions match TRBD2. Written as DNA, the CDR3 is TGTGCCACCAGCAGAGTCCCTACTAGCGGGAGGCCCAATGAGCAGTTCTTC. Protein sequence: CATSRVPTSGRPNEQFF.